These T cell receptor beta chains were read from a single sample in a study of T cell responses to AZD1222 COVID-19 vaccine. Assay: immunoSEQ multiplex PCR; the TCRdb copy retains only in-frame clones and omits some. The table lists approximately 100,000 clones, about 90% of them singletons. Sequences were derived from peripheral blood, sampled on day 0 of AZD1222 vaccination. These TCRs come from an adult in good health. Each CDR3 is given with its conserved first and last residue. The order of the fields is clone size, J gene, D gene, V gene, CDR3 protein, CDR3 DNA. A D gene is named only where the DNA matches it firmly. For some rows the clone size is stated as once, few or many, or as a class when expanded; others skip it.

clone size: .; J gene: TRBJ2-7; D gene: .; V gene: TRBV7-2; CDR3 protein: CASSLGRQAATYEQYF; CDR3 DNA: TGTGCCAGCAGCTTAGGTCGGCAGGCCGCCACCTACGAGCAGTACTTC
clone size: once; J gene: TRBJ1-5; D gene: TRBD1; V gene: TRBV7-8; CDR3 protein: CASSFNSDRANQPQHF; CDR3 DNA: TGTGCCAGCAGCTTCAACTCCGACAGGGCGAACCAGCCCCAGCATTTT
clone size: once; J gene: TRBJ2-5; D gene: TRBD2; V gene: TRBV5-4; CDR3 protein: CASSLGTSGRRAETQYF; CDR3 DNA: TGTGCCAGCAGCTTGGGGACTAGCGGGAGACGTGCAGAGACCCAGTACTTC
clone size: once; J gene: TRBJ1-2; D gene: .; V gene: TRBV9; CDR3 protein: CASSPQGGFSLGYTF; CDR3 DNA: TGTGCCAGCAGCCCCCAGGGAGGGTTCTCTTTGGGCTACACCTTC
clone size: few; J gene: TRBJ1-2; D gene: .; V gene: TRBV4-2; CDR3 protein: CASSQPHTESSYGYTF; CDR3 DNA: TGTGCCAGCAGCCAACCCCACACCGAGAGTAGCTATGGCTACACCTTC
clone size: .; J gene: TRBJ2-3; D gene: TRBD2; V gene: TRBV29-1; CDR3 protein: CSVELLLGGGRGDTQYF; CDR3 DNA: TGCAGCGTTGAACTACTTTTGGGCGGGGGGCGGGGGGATACGCAGTATTTT
clone size: .; J gene: TRBJ2-7; D gene: .; V gene: TRBV9; CDR3 protein: CASSVAVGASYEQYF; CDR3 DNA: TGTGCCAGCAGCGTTGCTGTAGGGGCCAGCTACGAGCAGTACTTC
clone size: .; J gene: TRBJ2-7; D gene: .; V gene: TRBV6-2/TRBV6-3; CDR3 protein: CASSYSDNSYEQYF; CDR3 DNA: TGTGCCAGCAGTTACTCGGACAACTCCTACGAGCAGTACTTC
clone size: .; J gene: TRBJ2-1; D gene: .; V gene: TRBV28; CDR3 protein: CASSLGGYNEQFF; CDR3 DNA: TGTGCCAGCAGTTTAGGGGGCTACAATGAGCAGTTCTTC
clone size: .; J gene: TRBJ2-1; D gene: .; V gene: TRBV5-1; CDR3 protein: CASRSSQGFSYNEQFF; CDR3 DNA: TGCGCCAGCAGATCCTCACAGGGCTTCTCCTACAATGAGCAGTTCTTC
clone size: once; J gene: TRBJ2-2; D gene: TRBD1; V gene: TRBV18; CDR3 protein: CASSLLLTGTGSAGELFF; CDR3 DNA: TGTGCCAGCTCACTACTATTAACCGGGACAGGGTCGGCCGGGGAGCTGTTTTTT
clone size: .; J gene: TRBJ2-6; D gene: .; V gene: TRBV6-6; CDR3 protein: CASWAPLSGANVLTF; CDR3 DNA: TGTGCCAGCTGGGCCCCACTCTCTGGGGCCAACGTCCTGACTTTC
clone size: .; J gene: TRBJ2-2; D gene: .; V gene: TRBV10-3; CDR3 protein: CATNGLRGPGELFF; CDR3 DNA: TGTGCCACCAACGGCCTCAGGGGACCCGGGGAGCTGTTTTTT
clone size: .; J gene: TRBJ1-1; D gene: .; V gene: TRBV4-3; CDR3 protein: CASSQDYENTEAFF; CDR3 DNA: TGCGCCAGCAGCCAAGATTACGAGAACACTGAAGCTTTCTTT
clone size: .; J gene: TRBJ1-1; D gene: .; V gene: TRBV15; CDR3 protein: CATSRLAGTEAFF; CDR3 DNA: TGTGCCACCAGCAGATTAGCCGGGACTGAAGCTTTCTTT
clone size: .; J gene: TRBJ2-1; D gene: TRBD1; V gene: TRBV28; CDR3 protein: CASKSIQGAANEQFF; CDR3 DNA: TGTGCCAGCAAGAGCATACAGGGGGCCGCGAATGAGCAGTTCTTC
clone size: .; J gene: TRBJ2-4; D gene: .; V gene: TRBV7-2; CDR3 protein: CASSSYVGDQYF; CDR3 DNA: TGTGCCAGCAGCTCATACGTGGGGGATCAGTACTTC
clone size: once; J gene: TRBJ1-5; D gene: .; V gene: TRBV28; CDR3 protein: CASTRGNSNQPQHF; CDR3 DNA: TGTGCCAGCACTCGGGGGAATAGCAATCAGCCCCAGCATTTT
clone size: .; J gene: TRBJ1-4; D gene: TRBD1; V gene: TRBV5-8; CDR3 protein: CASSRTGTGAEKLFF; CDR3 DNA: TGTGCCAGCAGCCGGACCGGGACAGGGGCCGAAAAACTGTTTTTT
clone size: once; J gene: TRBJ1-1; D gene: .; V gene: TRBV29-1; CDR3 protein: CSVDPEHLNTEAFF; CDR3 DNA: TGCAGCGTCGATCCTGAACACCTGAACACTGAAGCTTTCTTT